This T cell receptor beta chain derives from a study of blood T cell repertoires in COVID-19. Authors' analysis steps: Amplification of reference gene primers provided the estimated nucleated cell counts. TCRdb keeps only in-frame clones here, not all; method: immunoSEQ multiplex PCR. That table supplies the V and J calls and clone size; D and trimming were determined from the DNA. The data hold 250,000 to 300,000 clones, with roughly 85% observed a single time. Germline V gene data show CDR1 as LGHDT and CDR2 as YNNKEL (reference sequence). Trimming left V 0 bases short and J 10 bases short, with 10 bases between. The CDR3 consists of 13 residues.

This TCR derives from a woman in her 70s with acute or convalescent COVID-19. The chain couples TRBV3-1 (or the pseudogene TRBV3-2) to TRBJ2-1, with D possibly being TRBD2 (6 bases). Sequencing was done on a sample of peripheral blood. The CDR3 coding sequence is TGTGCCAGCAGCCAAGATACGGCGGGAGAGCAGTTCTTC. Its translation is CASSQDTAGEQFF.